This T cell receptor beta chain is from a study of identical twins. The cDNA had a unique molecular identifier and a template-switch universal primer site. TCRdb reanalysed the 5' RACE reads using MiXCR and keeps one entry per CDR3 protein. The sample records 1.5 million to 2 million distinct CDR3 sequences, around a third being singletons. Whole-study findings and limits: The authors noted that invariant MAIT and iNKT cells could partly confound zero-insertion analyses. Low generation-probability sequences were in excess among twin-shared out-of-frame alpha sequences.

Notes on this clonotype: What it binds is not known.

Every sampled donor was Caucasian and healthy. Germline V lookup: CDR1 SGHRS, CDR2 YFSETQ. The germline V and J ends were trimmed by 0 bases and 8 bases, with 13 bases remaining between them. The CDR3 is made up of 14 amino acids. Sequencing input: cord blood. The clonotype was recovered from a newborn girl in good health. The chain couples TRBV5-1 to TRBJ2-3; D perhaps matches TRBD2 (6 bases). For the CDR3, the DNA is TGCGCCAGCAGCTTGGCACCTATGCGGGGTACGCAGTATTTT. As protein: CASSLAPMRGTQYF.